A single sample gave rise to the 23 T cell receptor beta chains below, sequenced in a study of T cell responses to AZD1222 COVID-19 vaccine (dated by TCRdb to 2020 to 2022). In light of the paper, this sample's time point label describes: baseline before first vaccination. Library preparation was by the immunoSEQ multiplex PCR assay. Imported from immuneACCESS, the table was reduced by TCRdb to in-frame sequences with V and J called. These copies leave out some clones; in studies compared against another copy, an unresolved V gene accounts for under half, and the cause of the remainder is not known. This sample gives under 200,000 clones in total; almost 95% of them show up just once. The top ten clonotypes cover roughly 9.2% of the sample. The input for sequencing was peripheral blood, taken on day 0 of AZD1222 vaccination. These receptor sequences come from an adult in good health.

The rearrangement uses TRBV9 and TRBJ2-7, with D unresolved. V dropped 3 bases and J dropped 5 bases, with 12 bases sitting between them. CDR1 is SGDLS, CDR2 YYNGEE, per germline. The CDR3 length is 13 residues. The CDR3 region has the DNA TGTGCCAGCAGCGCCCCTTTGGGCCACGAGCAGTACTTC. Translating gives CASSAPLGHEQYF.

The chain recombines TRBV14 with TRBJ1-6; 7 bases align to TRBD1. Germline V lookup: CDR1 SGHDN, CDR2 FVKESK. V shed 5 bases and J 8 bases; nucleotides not matched to a gene: 6. The CDR3 is 14 amino acids. The CDR3 reads CASSLTGNHSPLHF. In DNA form, the CDR3 reads TGTGCCAGCAGCTTGACAGGGAATCATTCACCCCTCCACTTT.

The gene calls are TRBV5-1 and TRBJ2-7; D ambiguous. Germline V lookup: CDR1 SGHRS, CDR2 YFSETQ. The V end lost 3 bases, the J end lost 3 bases, and 7 bases lay between the germline ends. The CDR3 is made up of 12 amino acids. The CDR3 reads CASSSDHYEQYF. The DNA for the CDR3 is TGCGCCAGCAGCTCGGACCACTACGAGCAGTACTTC. Full variable domain (rest looked up from reference TRBV5-1 and TRBJ2-7): KAGVTQTPRYLIKTRGQQVTLSCSPISGHRSVSWYQQTPGQGLQFLFEYFSETQRNKGNFPGRFSGRQFSNSRSEMNVSTLELGDSALYLCASSSDHYEQYFGPGTRLTVT.

The chain joins TRBV7-2 to TRBJ2-1; TRBD2 agrees at 12 bases. Germline V gene sequence: CDR1 SGHTA, CDR2 FQGNSA. The CDR3 runs 17 residues. V was clipped by 4 bases and J by 0 bases; unmatched bases: 4. The CDR3 DNA is TGTGCCAGCAGCTCACCGACTAGCGGGAGCTCCTACAATGAGCAGTTCTTC. Translated, it gives CASSSPTSGSSYNEQFF.

This chain joins TRBV29-1 and TRBJ1-1; D is undetermined. Trimming took 4 bases from V and 0 from J, leaving 12 bases between them. The length of the CDR3 is 14 residues. Germline-derived CDR1 and CDR2 are SQVTM and ANQGSEA. CDR3 in amino acids: CSVAPDGVNTEAFF. CDR3 nucleotide sequence: TGCAGCGTTGCACCCGACGGAGTGAACACTGAAGCTTTCTTT.

The rearrangement joins TRBV6-5 to TRBJ1-1; a weak D match, TRBD1 (5 bases). CDR1 and CDR2 (germline): MNHEY, SVGAGI. Trimming shortened V by 5 bases and J by 1 base, and 8 bases separated the two germline ends. The CDR3 runs 13 residues. The CDR3 DNA sequence: TGTGCCAGCAGTACCGGGGGGAACACTGAAGCTTTCTTT. It encodes CASSTGGNTEAFF.

The chain joins TRBV28 to TRBJ2-7; 7 bases match TRBD1. The CDR3 consists of 15 residues. Germline V CDR1 and CDR2: MDHEN, SYDVKM. The trim removed 3 bases at V and 0 bases at J, leaving 5 bases unmatched. CDR3 sequence (DNA): TGTGCCAGCAGTTTCCCCACAGGGGCCTCCTACGAGCAGTACTTC. Protein product: CASSFPTGASYEQYF.

This chain links TRBV6-2 or TRBV6-3 with TRBJ2-7; 8 positions agree with TRBD2. Germline loops: CDR1 MNHEY, CDR2 SVGEGT. V dropped 0 bases and J dropped 3; count of bases not matched to a gene: 19. The CDR3 is made up of 20 amino acids. Written as DNA, the CDR3 is TGTGCCAGCAGTTACTCGATAGGACCCGGGGGGGGAGTGAAGTTCTACGAGCAGTACTTC. Translating gives CASSYSIGPGGGVKFYEQYF.

This sequence joins TRBV5-6 and TRBJ2-1, with 7 nucleotides matching TRBD2. The V gene end was trimmed by 1 base and the J gene end by 3 bases; junction bases not matched to a gene: 7. The germline V gene has CDR1 SGHDT and CDR2 YYEEEE. The CDR3 totals 16 residues. This CDR3 is CASSLRVSGFYNEQFF. In DNA form, the CDR3 reads TGTGCCAGCAGCTTGCGGGTTAGCGGGTTCTACAATGAGCAGTTCTTC. The entire variable domain, with the rest obtained from reference TRBV5-6 and TRBJ2-1, is as follows: DAGVTQSPTHLIKTRGQQVTLRCSPKSGHDTVSWYQQALGQGPQFIFQYYEEEERQRGNFPDRFSGHQFPNYSSELNVNALLLGDSALYLCASSLRVSGFYNEQFFGPGTRLTVL.

The rearrangement joins TRBV28 to TRBJ1-5, with TRBD1 matching 10 bases. The V segment lost 5 bases and the J segment 7 bases; nucleotides outside the gene matches: 8. Per germline, CDR1 MDHEN and CDR2 SYDVKM. CDR3 length: 15 amino acids. The CDR3 sequence: CASSPTGGAGQPQHF. As DNA, the CDR3 is TGTGCCAGCAGTCCGACAGGGGGCGCGGGACAGCCCCAGCATTTT.

The chain uses TRBV19 and TRBJ1-5; no firm D call. The CDR3 contains 14 residues. The germline V gene encodes CDR1 LNHDA and CDR2 SQIVND (reference sequence). Trimming shortened V by 4 bases and J by 1 base, and 8 bases separated the two germline ends. For the CDR3, the DNA is TGTGCCAGTAGTAGGAGCCGGAGCAATCAGCCCCAGCATTTT. Translated, it gives CASSRSRSNQPQHF.

This sequence joins TRBV7-2 and TRBJ2-2; 9 bases agree with TRBD2. The V gene end was trimmed by 4 bases and the J gene end by 4 bases; junction bases not matched to a gene: 16. The V gene's germline CDR1 is SGHTA and CDR2 FQGNSA. This CDR3 is built from 19 residues. The CDR3 here is CASSSPGQYSGRRTGELFF. CDR3 in DNA: TGTGCCAGCAGCTCCCCGGGACAGTATAGCGGGAGACGCACCGGGGAGCTGTTTTTT.

The V call is TRBV20-1, the J call TRBJ2-5; 7 nucleotides match TRBD2. The CDR3 consists of 14 residues. The germline CDR1 and CDR2 sequences are DFQATT and SNEGSKA (reference sequence). V lost 3 bases and J lost 2; bases outside the gene matches: 6. The CDR3 bases are TGCAGTGCTAGTAGCGGGCTTCCACAAGAGACCCAGTACTTC. It yields the protein CSASSGLPQETQYF.

On this clone itself: Sequence at one end of the junction differs from germline and may be a read error. This rearrangement joins TRBV7-7 to TRBJ2-7; TRBD2 might be the D (5 bases). The germline V gene encodes CDR1 SSHAT and CDR2 FNYEAQ (reference sequence). The CDR3 extends over 14 amino acids. The CDR3 region is CASSLEVDSYEQYF. CDR3 bases: TGTGCTAGCAGCTTAGAGGTGGACTCATACGAGCAGTACTTC.

The gene calls are TRBV7-3 and TRBJ2-1, with 7 bases identical to TRBD2. This CDR3 comprises 15 residues. The germline CDR1 and CDR2 sequences are SGHTA and FQGTGA. The J segment lost 4 bases and the V segment lost 3 bases, leaving 6 bases of the junction unmatched. CDR3 DNA: TGTGCCAGCAGCTTTAGGCTAGCGGCGTACAATGAGCAGTTCTTC. Translating gives CASSFRLAAYNEQFF.

CDR3 loop: CATSDPRPSSGNQLNEQFF. CDR3 DNA: TGTGCCACCAGTGATCCCCGGCCCTCTAGCGGGAACCAGCTCAATGAGCAGTTCTTC. The chain couples TRBV24-1 to TRBJ2-1; TRBD2 matches at 9 bases. In germline, CDR1 is KGHDR, CDR2 SFDVKD. J lost 6 bases, V lost 3 bases, and 17 bases had no gene match. CDR3 length: 19 amino acids.

The rearrangement links TRBV19 to TRBJ1-1; the D gene is possibly TRBD1 (6 bases). Germline-derived CDR1 and CDR2 are LNHDA and SQIVND (reference sequence). The CDR3 loop spans 14 amino acids. V lost 5 bases and J 6 bases, leaving 16 bases between the germline ends. DNA of the CDR3: TGTGCCAGTAGTTGGACGTACAGGGTCGCTGAAGCTTTCTTT. This translates into CASSWTYRVAEAFF.

This sequence joins TRBV9 and TRBJ2-1; D uncertain. Germline lookup yields CDR1 SGDLS and CDR2 YYNGEE. Trimming stripped 4 bases from V and 4 bases from J, with 15 bases between. This CDR3 has 15 amino acids. CDR3 coding DNA: TGTGCCAGCAGCCCAAATCCCTTTCTTTACAATGAGCAGTTCTTC. Protein: CASSPNPFLYNEQFF. The full variable domain, in which reference TRBV9 and TRBJ2-1 provide the parts outside the CDR3, is DSGVTQTPKHLITATGQRVTLRCSPRSGDLSVYWYQQSLDQGLQFLIQYYNGEERAKGNILERFSAQQFPDLHSELNLSSLELGDSALYFCASSPNPFLYNEQFFGPGTRLTVL.

J is TRBJ2-2 and V is TRBV6-5, with D perhaps TRBD2 (6 bases). Germline V CDR1 and CDR2: MNHEY, SVGAGI. V was shortened by 6 bases and J by 7 bases, with 18 bases between the two germline ends. The CDR3 contains 15 residues. CDR3 amino acids: CASSASGLLSGELFF. The CDR3 DNA reads as TGTGCCAGCAGCGCCTCGGGACTTCTCAGCGGGGAGCTGTTTTTT.

The genes are TRBV5-6 and TRBJ2-7, with unresolved D. V was trimmed by 4 bases and J by 0 bases, leaving 5 bases between them. The CDR3 has 12 amino acids. Germline values: CDR1 SGHDT, CDR2 YYEEEE. DNA of the CDR3: TGTGCCAGCAGCACCTTCTCCTACGAGCAGTACTTC. The encoded protein is CASSTFSYEQYF.

The chain couples TRBV19 to TRBJ1-5; 9 positions agree with TRBD1. Germline values: CDR1 LNHDA, CDR2 SQIVND (reference sequence). After removal of 5 bases from V and 3 bases from J, the junction contained 5 bases not matched to a gene. This CDR3 region has 15 residues. In DNA, the CDR3 is TGTGCCAGTAGTCTGTACAGGGGGCCCAATCAGCCCCAGCATTTT. Its translation: CASSLYRGPNQPQHF. Variable domain in full (rest from reference TRBV19 and TRBJ1-5): DGGITQSPKYLFRKEGQNVTLSCEQNLNHDAMYWYRQDPGQGLRLIYYSQIVNDFQKGDIAEGYSVSREKKESFPLTVTSAQKNPTAFYLCASSLYRGPNQPQHFGDGTRLSIL.

The CDR3 DNA reads TGCGCCAGCAGCCGGGTAGGGGGCTATAATTCACCCCTCCACTTT. As protein: CASSRVGGYNSPLHF. The rearrangement links TRBV4-1 to TRBJ1-6, with D possibly TRBD1 on 6 matching bases. The CDR3 has 15 amino acids. The V end lost 4 bases, the J end lost 3 bases, and 10 bases lay between the germline ends. CDR1 and CDR2 from the germline V gene are MGHRA and YSYEKL.

This clone was observed a single time. The CDR3 reads CASSHNNEQFF. As DNA, the CDR3 is TGTGCCAGCAGCCATAACAATGAGCAGTTCTTC. The chain has TRBV7-2 and TRBJ2-1; no clear D gene. V lost 5 bases and J lost 5, with 4 bases in between. Germline V gene lookup returns CDR1 SGHTA and CDR2 FQGNSA. The CDR3 loop spans 11 amino acids.